The source of this T cell receptor (beta chain) is a study of cytomegalovirus exposure and HLA in healthy donors. Study-level points and caveats: Most sequenced TCRs were rare (though some public TCRs occurred in many donors). Cytomegalovirus status was reportedly diagnosed by the classifier with high sensitivity and specificity.

The length of the CDR3 is 15 residues. After removal of 3 bases from V and 7 bases from J, the junction contained 5 bases not matched to a gene. Germline V gives CDR1 MGHRA, CDR2 YSYEKL. As to this clone: The antigen is not known.

Measured with immunoSEQ multiplex PCR; TCRdb has only the in-frame clones, and not every one. The data contain 230,000 or so clones, about 91% of them singletons. The sequenced material came from PBMCs. This receptor was obtained from a woman aged 18-29 years in good health and CMV-seronegative. The chain couples TRBV4-1 to TRBJ1-5; 11 nucleotides match TRBD1. DNA of the CDR3: TGCGCCAGCAGCCAGGACAGGGGGCAGGGACAGCCCCAGCATTTT. Protein product: CASSQDRGQGQPQHF.